A single sample is the source of the 5 T cell receptor beta chains below, sequenced in a study of cytotoxic CD8 clonotypes in ibrutinib-treated CLL. Sequencing used immunoSEQ multiplex PCR; TCRdb keeps in-frame clones, though not all of them. The sample lists more than 110,000 clones, 75% to 80% occurring once. Sample: PBMCs, taken after 24 months of ibrutinib treatment. Receptors were obtained from a human donor with chronic lymphocytic leukemia.

The chain combines TRBV2 with TRBJ2-4; D is perhaps TRBD2 (5 bases). Trimming stripped 7 bases from V and 1 base from J, with 17 bases between. Germline V CDR1 and CDR2: SNHLY, FYNNEI. The CDR3 is 16 residues long. CDR3 coding DNA: TGTGCCAGCACCGGAACGCACAGAGGGGCCAAAAACATTCAGTACTTC. The encoded protein is CASTGTHRGAKNIQYF.

V gene TRBV6-6 combines with J gene TRBJ1-2; 10 nucleotides match TRBD1. The length of the CDR3 is 14 residues. Germline V gives CDR1 MNHNY, CDR2 SVGAGI (reference sequence). With 10 bases clipped from V and 11 bases from J, the junction kept 16 bases outside the gene matches. Here the CDR3 reads CATRPGQGPGWYTF. CDR3 DNA sequence: TGTGCCACAAGACCGGGACAGGGGCCGGGGTGGTACACCTTC.

The gene calls are TRBV6-6 and TRBJ2-4, with D tentatively TRBD2 (6 bases). V lost 4 bases, J lost 8 bases, and 15 bases lay in between. This CDR3 has 14 residues. Per the germline V gene, CDR1 is MNHNY and CDR2 is SVGAGI (reference sequence). Written as DNA, the CDR3 is TGTGCCAGCAGTTCCTCCCAGGGAGGATACATTCAGTACTTC. This translates into CASSSSQGGYIQYF.

J is TRBJ1-2 and V is TRBV10-3, with TRBD1 matching 7 bases. The germline V gene has CDR1 ENHRY and CDR2 SYGVKD. CDR3 length equals 13 residues. V lost 8 bases to trimming and J lost 4 bases; unmatched junction nucleotides: 7. CDR3 sequence: CAIEGGAGYGYTF. In DNA, the CDR3 is TGTGCCATCGAAGGGGGCGCGGGCTATGGCTACACCTTC.

This clone was seen a single time. The CDR3 DNA follows: TGTGCCAGCAGCCAAATGAGCAGCGGCTCCTACAATGAGCAGTTCTTC. Amino acids: CASSQMSSGSYNEQFF. The chain uses TRBV4-2 and TRBJ2-1; the D gene is possibly TRBD2 (5 bases). Trimming left V 2 bases short and J 0 bases short, with 11 bases between. This CDR3 region has 16 residues. The germline V gene encodes CDR1 LGHNA and CDR2 YNFKEQ.